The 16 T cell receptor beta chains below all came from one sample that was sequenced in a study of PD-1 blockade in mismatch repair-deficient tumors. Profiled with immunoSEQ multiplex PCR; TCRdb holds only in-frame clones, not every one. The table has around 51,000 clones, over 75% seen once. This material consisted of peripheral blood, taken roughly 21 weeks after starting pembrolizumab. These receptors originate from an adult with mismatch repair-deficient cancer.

The CDR3 loop reads CASMVRQNTEAFF. The CDR3 nucleotides read TGCGCCAGCATGGTGAGACAGAACACTGAAGCTTTCTTT. This chain connects TRBV5-1 to TRBJ1-1; D gene unclear. CDR3 length equals 13 residues. V lost 6 bases, J lost 1 base, and 10 bases lay in between. Per germline, CDR1 SGHRS and CDR2 YFSETQ.

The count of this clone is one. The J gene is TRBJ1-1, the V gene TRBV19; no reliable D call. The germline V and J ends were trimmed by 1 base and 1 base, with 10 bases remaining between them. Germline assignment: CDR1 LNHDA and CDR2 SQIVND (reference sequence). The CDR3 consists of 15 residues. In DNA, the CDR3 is TGTGCCAGTAGTATAGCTCCTGCAGGGAACACTGAAGCTTTCTTT. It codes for CASSIAPAGNTEAFF.

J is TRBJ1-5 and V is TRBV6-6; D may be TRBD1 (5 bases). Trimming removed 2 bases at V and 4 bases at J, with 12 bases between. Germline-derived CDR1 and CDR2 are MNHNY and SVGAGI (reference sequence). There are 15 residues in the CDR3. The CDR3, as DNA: TGTGCCAGCAGTTACGAAGGGGCTAGGAATCAGCCCCAGCATTTT. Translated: CASSYEGARNQPQHF.

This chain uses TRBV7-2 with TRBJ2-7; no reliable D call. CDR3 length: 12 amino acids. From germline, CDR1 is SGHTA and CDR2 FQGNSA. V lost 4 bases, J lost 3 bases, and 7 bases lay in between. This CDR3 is CASSSSYYEQYF. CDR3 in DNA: TGTGCCAGCAGCTCTTCATACTACGAGCAGTACTTC.

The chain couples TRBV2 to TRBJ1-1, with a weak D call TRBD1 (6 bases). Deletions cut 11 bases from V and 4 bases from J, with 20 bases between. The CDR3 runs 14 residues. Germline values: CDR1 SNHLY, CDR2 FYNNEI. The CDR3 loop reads CALRRGGAVTEAFF. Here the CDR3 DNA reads TGTGCCCTCAGACGGGGGGGGGCAGTCACTGAAGCTTTCTTT.

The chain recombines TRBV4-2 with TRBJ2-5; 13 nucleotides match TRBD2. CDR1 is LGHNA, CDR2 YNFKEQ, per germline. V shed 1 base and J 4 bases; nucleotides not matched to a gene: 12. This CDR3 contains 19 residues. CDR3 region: CASSQGGFGLAGAGETQYF. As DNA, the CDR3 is TGTGCCAGCAGCCAAGGTGGTTTTGGACTAGCGGGAGCCGGAGAGACCCAGTACTTC.

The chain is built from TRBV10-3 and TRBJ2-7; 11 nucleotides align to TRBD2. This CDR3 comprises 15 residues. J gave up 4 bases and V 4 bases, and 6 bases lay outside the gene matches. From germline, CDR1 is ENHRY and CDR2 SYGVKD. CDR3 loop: CAISATSGTTYEQYF. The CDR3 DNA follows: TGTGCCATCAGTGCGACTAGCGGGACCACTTACGAGCAGTACTTC.

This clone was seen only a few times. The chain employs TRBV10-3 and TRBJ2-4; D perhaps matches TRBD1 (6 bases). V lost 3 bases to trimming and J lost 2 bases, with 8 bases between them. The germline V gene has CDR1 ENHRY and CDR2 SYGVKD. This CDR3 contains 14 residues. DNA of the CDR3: TGTGCCATCAGTGAAGGGGGAACCAAAAACATTCAGTACTTC. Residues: CAISEGGTKNIQYF.

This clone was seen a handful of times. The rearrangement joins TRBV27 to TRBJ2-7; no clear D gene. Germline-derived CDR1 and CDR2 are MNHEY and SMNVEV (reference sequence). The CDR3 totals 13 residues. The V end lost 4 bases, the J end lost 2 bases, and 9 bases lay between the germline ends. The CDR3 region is CASSSSGTYEQYF. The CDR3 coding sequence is TGTGCCAGCAGTTCCTCCGGAACCTACGAGCAGTACTTC.

Here the CDR3 DNA reads TGTGCCAGCAGCTTGGAGAGGGCCTACGAGCAGTACTTC. Its protein is CASSLERAYEQYF. The rearrangement links TRBV7-8 to TRBJ2-7; a weak D match, TRBD2 (5 bases). The V end was cut by 3 bases, the J end by 2 bases, with 8 bases between. The CDR3 is 13 amino acids. Germline-derived CDR1 and CDR2 are SGHVS and FQNEAQ.

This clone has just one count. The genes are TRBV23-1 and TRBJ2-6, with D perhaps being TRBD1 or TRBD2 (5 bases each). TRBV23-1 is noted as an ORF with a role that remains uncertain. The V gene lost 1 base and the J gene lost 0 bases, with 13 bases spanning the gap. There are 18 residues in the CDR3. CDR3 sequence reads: CASSQFPGPYSGANVLTF. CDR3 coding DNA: TGCGCCAGCAGTCAATTTCCGGGGCCCTACTCTGGGGCCAACGTCCTGACTTTC.

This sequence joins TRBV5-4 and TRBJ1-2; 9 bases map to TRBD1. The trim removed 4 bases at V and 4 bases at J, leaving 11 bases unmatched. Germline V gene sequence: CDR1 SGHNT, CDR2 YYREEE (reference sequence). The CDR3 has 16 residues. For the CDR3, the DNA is TGTGCCAGCAGCGTGAAGCCGGGACAGGGCATCTATGGCTACACCTTC. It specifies CASSVKPGQGIYGYTF.

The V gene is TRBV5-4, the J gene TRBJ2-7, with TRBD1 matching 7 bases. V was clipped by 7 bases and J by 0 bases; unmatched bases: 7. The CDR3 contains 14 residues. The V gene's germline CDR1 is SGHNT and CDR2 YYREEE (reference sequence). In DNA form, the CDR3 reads TGTGCCAGCCGACAGGACAGGAGCTCCTACGAGCAGTACTTC. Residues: CASRQDRSSYEQYF.

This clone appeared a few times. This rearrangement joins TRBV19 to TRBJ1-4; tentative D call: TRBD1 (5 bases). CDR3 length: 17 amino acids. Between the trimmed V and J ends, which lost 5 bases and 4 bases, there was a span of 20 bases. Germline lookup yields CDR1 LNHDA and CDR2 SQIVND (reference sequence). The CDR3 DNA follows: TGTGCCAGTAGTTCCCGGACACCCGGCGCCTATAATGAAAAACTGTTTTTT. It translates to CASSSRTPGAYNEKLFF. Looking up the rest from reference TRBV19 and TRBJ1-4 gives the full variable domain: DGGITQSPKYLFRKEGQNVTLSCEQNLNHDAMYWYRQDPGQGLRLIYYSQIVNDFQKGDIAEGYSVSREKKESFPLTVTSAQKNPTAFYLCASSSRTPGAYNEKLFFGSGTQLSVL.

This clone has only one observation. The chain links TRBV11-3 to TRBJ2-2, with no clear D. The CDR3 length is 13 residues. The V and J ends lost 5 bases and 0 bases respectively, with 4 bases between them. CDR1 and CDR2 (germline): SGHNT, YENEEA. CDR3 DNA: TGTGCCAGCAGCCCAACGAACACCGGGGAGCTGTTTTTT. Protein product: CASSPTNTGELFF.

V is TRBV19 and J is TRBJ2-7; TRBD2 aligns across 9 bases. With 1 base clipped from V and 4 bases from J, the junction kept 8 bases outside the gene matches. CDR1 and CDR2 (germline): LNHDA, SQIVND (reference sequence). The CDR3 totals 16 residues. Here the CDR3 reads CASSIGWAGGEYEQYF. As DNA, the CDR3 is TGTGCCAGTAGTATAGGTTGGGCGGGAGGGGAATACGAGCAGTACTTC.